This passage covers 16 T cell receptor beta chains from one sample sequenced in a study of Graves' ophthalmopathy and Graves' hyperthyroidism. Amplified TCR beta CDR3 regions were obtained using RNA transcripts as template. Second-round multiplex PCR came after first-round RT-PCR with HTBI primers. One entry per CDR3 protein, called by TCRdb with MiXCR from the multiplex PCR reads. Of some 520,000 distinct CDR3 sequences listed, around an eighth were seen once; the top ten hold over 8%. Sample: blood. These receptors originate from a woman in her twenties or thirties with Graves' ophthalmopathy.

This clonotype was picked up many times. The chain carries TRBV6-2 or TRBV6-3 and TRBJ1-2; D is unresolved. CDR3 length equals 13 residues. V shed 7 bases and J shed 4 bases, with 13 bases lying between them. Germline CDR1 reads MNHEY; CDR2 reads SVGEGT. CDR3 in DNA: TGTGCCAGCACCGGACTTTTGGGCTATGGCTACACCTTC. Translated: CASTGLLGYGYTF.

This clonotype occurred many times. This chain's CDR3 is CASSPGPGVNQPQHF. The CDR3 nucleotides are TGTGCCAGCAGCCCCGGGCCAGGGGTTAATCAGCCCCAGCATTTT. The chain recombines TRBV28 with TRBJ1-5; D may be TRBD1 (6 bases). The V end was cut by 6 bases, the J end by 4 bases, with 16 bases between. The length of the CDR3 is 15 residues. In germline, CDR1 is MDHEN, CDR2 SYDVKM. The variable domain in full, with the rest retrieved from reference TRBV28 and TRBJ1-5, is DVKVTQSSRYLVKRTGEKVFLECVQDMDHENMFWYRQDPGLGLRLIYFSYDVKMKEKGDIPEGYSVSREKKERFSLILESASTNQTSMYLCASSPGPGVNQPQHFGDGTRLSIL.

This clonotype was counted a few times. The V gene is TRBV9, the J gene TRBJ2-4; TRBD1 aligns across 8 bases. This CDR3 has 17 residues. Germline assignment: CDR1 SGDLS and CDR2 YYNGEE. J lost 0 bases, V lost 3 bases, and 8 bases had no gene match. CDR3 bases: TGTGCCAGCAGCGCTGACAGGGGCAAAGGAGCCAAAAACATTCAGTACTTC. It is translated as CASSADRGKGAKNIQYF.

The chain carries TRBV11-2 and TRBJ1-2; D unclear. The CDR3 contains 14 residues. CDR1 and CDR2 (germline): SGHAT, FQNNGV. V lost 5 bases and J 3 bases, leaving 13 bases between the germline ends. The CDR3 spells CASSKPSRDYGYTF. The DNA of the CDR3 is TGTGCCAGCAGCAAGCCCTCCCGGGACTATGGCTACACCTTC.

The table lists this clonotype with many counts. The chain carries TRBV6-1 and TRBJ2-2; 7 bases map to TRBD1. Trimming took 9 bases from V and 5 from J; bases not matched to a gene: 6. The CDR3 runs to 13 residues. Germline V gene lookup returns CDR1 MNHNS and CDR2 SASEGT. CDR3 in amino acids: CASGTASTGELFF. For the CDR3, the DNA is TGTGCCAGTGGGACAGCCTCTACCGGGGAGCTGTTTTTT.

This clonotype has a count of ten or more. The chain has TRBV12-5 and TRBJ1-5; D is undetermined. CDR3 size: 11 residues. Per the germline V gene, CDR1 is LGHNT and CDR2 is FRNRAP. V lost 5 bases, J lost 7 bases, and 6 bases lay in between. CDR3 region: CASGASQPQHF. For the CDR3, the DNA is TGTGCTAGTGGTGCCAGCCAGCCCCAGCATTTT.

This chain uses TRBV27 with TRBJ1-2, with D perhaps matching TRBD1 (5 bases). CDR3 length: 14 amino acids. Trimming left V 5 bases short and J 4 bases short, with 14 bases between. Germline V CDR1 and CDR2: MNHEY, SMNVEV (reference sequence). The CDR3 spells CASSRGGGVYGYTF. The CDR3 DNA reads TGTGCCAGCAGTCGCGGGGGAGGGGTCTATGGCTACACCTTC.

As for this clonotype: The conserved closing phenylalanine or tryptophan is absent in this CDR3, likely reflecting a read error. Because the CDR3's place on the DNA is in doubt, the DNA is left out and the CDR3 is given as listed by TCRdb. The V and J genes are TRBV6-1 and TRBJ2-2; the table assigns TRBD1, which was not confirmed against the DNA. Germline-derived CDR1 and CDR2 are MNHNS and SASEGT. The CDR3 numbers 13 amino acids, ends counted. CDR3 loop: CASTRGEAGELCL.

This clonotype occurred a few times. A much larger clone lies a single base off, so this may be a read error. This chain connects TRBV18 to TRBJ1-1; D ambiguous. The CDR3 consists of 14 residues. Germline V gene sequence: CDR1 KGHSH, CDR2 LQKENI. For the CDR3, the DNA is TGTGCCAGCTCACCGTCCAGGAATCCCACTGAAGCTTGCTTT. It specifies CASSPSRNPTEACF.

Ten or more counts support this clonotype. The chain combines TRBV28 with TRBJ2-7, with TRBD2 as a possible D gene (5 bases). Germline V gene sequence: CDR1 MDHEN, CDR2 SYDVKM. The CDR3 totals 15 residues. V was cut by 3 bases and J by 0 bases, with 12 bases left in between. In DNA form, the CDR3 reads TGTGCCAGCAGTTTTCCTAGCCTTGGCTCCTACGAGCAGTACTTC. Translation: CASSFPSLGSYEQYF.

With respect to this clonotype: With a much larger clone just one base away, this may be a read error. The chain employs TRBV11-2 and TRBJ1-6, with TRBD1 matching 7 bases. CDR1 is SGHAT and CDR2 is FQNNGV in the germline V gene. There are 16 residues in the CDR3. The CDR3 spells CDSSLDDRASNSPLHF. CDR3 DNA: TGTGACAGCAGCTTAGATGACAGGGCGAGTAATTCACCCCTCCACTTT. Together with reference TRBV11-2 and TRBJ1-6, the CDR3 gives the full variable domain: EAGVAQSPRYKIIEKRQSVAFWCNPISGHATLYWYQQILGQGPKLLIQFQNNGVVDDSQLPKDRFSAERLKGVDSTLKIQPAKLEDSAVYLCDSSLDDRASNSPLHFGNGTRLTVT.

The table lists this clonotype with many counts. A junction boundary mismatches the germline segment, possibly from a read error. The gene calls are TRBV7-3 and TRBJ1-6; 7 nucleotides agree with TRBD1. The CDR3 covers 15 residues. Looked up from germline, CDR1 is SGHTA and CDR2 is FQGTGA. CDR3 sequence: CASSLTGAHNSPLHF. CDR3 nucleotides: TGTGCCAGCAGCCTAACAGGGGCCCATAATTCACCCCTCCACTTT.

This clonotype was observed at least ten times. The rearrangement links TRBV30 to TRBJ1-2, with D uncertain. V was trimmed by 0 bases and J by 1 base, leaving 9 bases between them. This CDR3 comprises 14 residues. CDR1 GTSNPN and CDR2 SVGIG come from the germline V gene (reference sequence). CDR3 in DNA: TGTGCCTGGAGTGTAAACCATTTTAACTATGGCTACACCTTC. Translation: CAWSVNHFNYGYTF.

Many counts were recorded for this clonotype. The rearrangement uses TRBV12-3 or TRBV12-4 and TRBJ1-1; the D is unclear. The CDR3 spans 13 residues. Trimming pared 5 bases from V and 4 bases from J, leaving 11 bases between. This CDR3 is CASSPAMGTEAFF. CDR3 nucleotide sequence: TGTGCCAGCAGTCCCGCAATGGGCACTGAAGCTTTCTTT.

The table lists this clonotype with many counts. The CDR3 coding sequence is TGCAGCGTTGAGGAAAGCGGGAAGTTCTACGAGCAGTACTTC. As protein: CSVEESGKFYEQYF. This chain connects TRBV29-1 to TRBJ2-7, with 7 bases matching TRBD2. CDR1 is SQVTM, CDR2 ANQGSEA, per germline. V was pared by 3 bases and J by 3 bases, with 8 bases of the junction left unmatched. The CDR3 is 14 residues long.

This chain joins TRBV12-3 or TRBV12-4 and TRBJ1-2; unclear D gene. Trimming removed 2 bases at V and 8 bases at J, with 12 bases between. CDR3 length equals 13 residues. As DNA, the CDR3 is TGTGCCAGCAGTTTAATCAAGGCGGGGGGCTACACCTTC. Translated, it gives CASSLIKAGGYTF.